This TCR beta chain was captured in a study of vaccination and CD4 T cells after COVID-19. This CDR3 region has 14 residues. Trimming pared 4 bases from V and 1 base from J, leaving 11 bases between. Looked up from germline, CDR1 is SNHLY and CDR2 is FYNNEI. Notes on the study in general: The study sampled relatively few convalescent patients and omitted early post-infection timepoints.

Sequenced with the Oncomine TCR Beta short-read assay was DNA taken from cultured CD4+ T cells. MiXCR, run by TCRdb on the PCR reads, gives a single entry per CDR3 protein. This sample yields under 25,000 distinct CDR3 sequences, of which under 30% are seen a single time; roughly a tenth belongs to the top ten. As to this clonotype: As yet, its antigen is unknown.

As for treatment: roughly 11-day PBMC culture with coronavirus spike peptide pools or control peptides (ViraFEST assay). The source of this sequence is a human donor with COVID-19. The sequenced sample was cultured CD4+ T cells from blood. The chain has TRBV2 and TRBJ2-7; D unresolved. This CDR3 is CASSGLRGSYEQYF. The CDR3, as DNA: TGTGCCAGCAGTGGGCTTCGCGGATCCTACGAGCAGTACTTC.